This T cell receptor beta chain was recorded in a study of blood T cell repertoires in COVID-19. Sequenced by immunoSEQ multiplex PCR; TCRdb stores in-frame clones only, minus some. The data show approximately 130,000 clones, with around four fifths seen just once and 5.9% held by the top ten. The CDR3 consists of 15 residues. Deletions cut 6 bases from V and 0 bases from J, with 14 bases between. The V gene's germline CDR1 is MNHEY and CDR2 SVGEGT. The TCR was taken from an older man with active or convalescent COVID-19. The rearrangement links TRBV6-2 or TRBV6-3 to TRBJ1-2, with D possibly being TRBD1 (5 bases). Sequencing used peripheral blood. The CDR3 sequence is CASSPDSASNYGYTF. The CDR3 nucleotides are TGTGCCAGCAGCCCCGACAGCGCATCTAACTATGGCTACACCTTC.